The clone carrying this T cell receptor (beta chain) showed up many times. Its antigen is unidentified. The data belong to a study of identical twins. V was pared by 0 bases and J by 4 bases, with 1 base of the junction left unmatched. CDR1 is SQVTM and CDR2 is ANQGSEA in the germline V gene. The length of the CDR3 is 13 residues. TCRdb called the 5' RACE reads again in MiXCR, with one record for every CDR3 protein. The table lists 250,000 or so distinct CDR3 sequences, around 8.8% of them singletons. General study results and limits: Among beta out-of-frame sequences, excess sharing between twins appeared weaker.

This sample also belongs to another study, concerning yellow fever vaccine responses in identical twins. As that report states: Convergence reportedly seemed to mark part of the twins' vaccine T cell response, with personalization marking the rest.

Sequencing was carried out using CD8+ T cells sorted from blood. V usage is TRBV29-1 and J usage is TRBJ2-7; TRBD1 matches 9 bases. The clonotype originates from a woman in her late teens or twenties in good health. This CDR3 reads CSVEEGQGYEQYF. CDR3 coding DNA: TGCAGCGTTGAAGAGGGACAGGGATACGAGCAGTACTTC.